This T cell receptor beta chain was identified in a study of beta chain features in type 1 diabetes. This clone was seen more than once but under ten times. The CDR3 totals 15 residues. The germline V and J ends were trimmed by 2 bases and 9 bases, with 14 bases remaining between them. The germline CDR1 and CDR2 sequences are SEHNR and FQNEAQ (reference sequence). The authors reverse transcribed all of the isolated RNA, so sequencing captured expressed TCRB transcripts. Each sample of naive, central memory or regulatory T cells had, on average, approximately 4 million reads. Assay used: immunoSEQ multiplex PCR; TCRdb lists only in-frame clones, some missing. The table includes 140,000 to 150,000 clones, under 60% detected once.

The V call is TRBV7-9, the J call TRBJ1-6; D is possibly TRBD1 (5 bases). Sequenced: Tregs from blood. The source is a man younger than 35 in good health. The CDR3 loop reads CASSLRAGSPSPLHF. Here the CDR3 DNA reads TGTGCCAGCAGCTTAAGGGCAGGGTCTCCTTCACCCCTCCACTTT.